Listed below are T cell receptor beta chains from one sample, sequenced in a study of T-cell reconstitution after alpha-beta-depleted transplantation in children. Each CDR3 protein gets one entry after TCRdb re-called the PCR reads with MiXCR. The data contain some 500,000 distinct CDR3 sequences, around 16% of them singletons. The sequenced sample was PBMCs from the stem cell graft donor, obtained from the stem cell graft. These receptors all come from a human donor who donated a stem cell graft to a child with acute lymphoblastic leukemia. The CDR3 runs from the conserved cysteine through the conserved F or W. Each record gives: CDR3 length, V gene, J gene, clone size, D gene, CDR3 protein, CDR3 DNA. D genes are given only for firm matches. Clone size is shown for a subset of rows, as once, few, many or a class of expanded clone.

length: 15; V: TRBV19; J: TRBJ2-1; size: -; D: TRBD1; CDR3: CATQPGQSSYNEQFF; DNA: TGTGCCACCCAACCGGGACAGAGCTCCTACAATGAGCAGTTCTTC
length: 16; V: TRBV5-1; J: TRBJ2-1; size: -; D: TRBD2; CDR3: CASSILSGRSYNEQFF; DNA: TGCGCCAGCAGCATCCTTAGCGGGAGATCGTACAATGAGCAGTTCTTC
length: 14; V: TRBV5-1; J: TRBJ2-3; size: -; D: -; CDR3: CASSRPSGTDTQYF; DNA: TGCGCCAGCAGCCGGCCTAGCGGCACAGATACGCAGTATTTT
length: 16; V: TRBV27; J: TRBJ2-3; size: -; D: TRBD2; CDR3: CASSLSSGRTTDTQYF; DNA: TGTGCCAGCAGTTTGAGTAGCGGGAGGACTACAGATACGCAGTATTTT
length: 14; V: TRBV29-1; J: TRBJ2-7; size: -; D: TRBD2; CDR3: CSVRTSGRSYEQYF; DNA: TGCAGCGTTCGGACTAGCGGGAGGTCCTACGAGCAGTACTTC
length: 17; V: TRBV6-5; J: TRBJ2-2; size: -; D: -; CDR3: CASSYSGTLANTGELFF; DNA: TGTGCCAGCAGTTACTCGGGGACTTTAGCGAACACCGGGGAGCTGTTTTTT
length: 16; V: TRBV2; J: TRBJ1-1; size: -; D: -; CDR3: CASSETPPLLNTEAFF; DNA: TGTGCCAGCAGCGAGACACCGCCACTTCTGAACACTGAAGCTTTCTTT
length: 17; V: TRBV5-1; J: TRBJ2-1; size: few; D: -; CDR3: CASSPYTGRISYNEQFF; DNA: TGCGCCAGCAGCCCCTATACAGGGCGAATCTCCTACAATGAGCAGTTCTTC
length: 15; V: TRBV9; J: TRBJ2-7; size: few; D: TRBD1; CDR3: CASSATGVDSYEQYF; DNA: TGTGCCAGCAGCGCTACAGGGGTCGACTCCTACGAGCAGTACTTC
length: 14; V: TRBV20-1; J: TRBJ2-7; size: few; D: -; CDR3: CSARDPAASYEQYF; DNA: TGCAGTGCTAGAGATCCAGCCGCCTCCTACGAGCAGTACTTC
length: 18; V: TRBV11-1; J: TRBJ1-4; size: few; D: -; CDR3: CASSSSRIQHPTNEKLFF; DNA: TGTGCCAGCAGCTCGTCGAGAATCCAACATCCAACTAATGAAAAACTGTTTTTT
length: 12; V: TRBV27; J: TRBJ2-7; size: few; D: -; CDR3: CASSFPGQEQYF; DNA: TGTGCCAGCAGTTTTCCCGGTCAAGAGCAGTACTTC
length: 16; V: TRBV29-1; J: TRBJ2-3; size: few; D: TRBD2; CDR3: CSVRAFSGRGPDTQYF; DNA: TGCAGCGTTCGAGCGTTTAGCGGGAGGGGACCAGATACGCAGTATTTT
length: 17; V: TRBV5-8; J: TRBJ2-3; size: -; D: -; CDR3: CASSLRGFGGATDTQYF; DNA: TGTGCCAGCAGCTTGCGGGGTTTCGGGGGCGCAACAGATACGCAGTATTTT
length: 13; V: TRBV20-1; J: TRBJ2-1; size: few; D: TRBD1; CDR3: CSATGQARREQFF; DNA: TGCAGTGCAACGGGACAGGCACGGCGTGAGCAGTTCTTC
length: 16; V: TRBV11-2; J: TRBJ2-7; size: few; D: -; CDR3: CASSSSYSYLSYEQYF; DNA: TGTGCCAGCAGCTCATCCTACAGCTATCTCTCCTACGAGCAGTACTTC
length: 13; V: TRBV2; J: TRBJ1-6; size: -; D: -; CDR3: CASSVIKDSPLHF; DNA: TGTGCCAGCAGTGTCATCAAGGATTCACCCCTCCACTTT
length: 12; V: TRBV12-3/TRBV12-4; J: TRBJ2-3; size: -; D: TRBD2; CDR3: CASRAGGDTQYF; DNA: TGTGCCAGCAGGGCGGGGGGGGATACGCAGTATTTT
length: 14; V: TRBV12-3/TRBV12-4; J: TRBJ2-1; size: -; D: TRBD2; CDR3: CASSSAGGKNEQFF; DNA: TGTGCCAGCAGTTCCGCGGGAGGGAAGAATGAGCAGTTCTTC
length: 16; V: TRBV12-3/TRBV12-4; J: TRBJ2-4; size: few; D: -; CDR3: CASSLSPPQVANIQYF; DNA: TGTGCCAGCAGTTTATCCCCCCCACAGGTAGCAAACATTCAGTACTTC
length: 15; V: TRBV19; J: TRBJ2-1; size: few; D: TRBD2; CDR3: CASSKEVSGSSEQFF; DNA: TGTGCCAGTAGTAAGGAGGTTAGCGGGAGTAGTGAGCAGTTCTTC
length: 15; V: TRBV20-1; J: TRBJ2-5; size: few; D: -; CDR3: CSARALREIQETQYF; DNA: TGCAGTGCTAGAGCCCTGAGGGAGATCCAAGAGACCCAGTACTTC
length: 16; V: TRBV9; J: TRBJ2-3; size: -; D: -; CDR3: CASSVDPQVRTDTQYF; DNA: TGTGCCAGCAGCGTAGACCCCCAGGTGAGAACAGATACGCAGTATTTT
length: 13; V: TRBV5-1; J: TRBJ2-7; size: many; D: TRBD1; CDR3: CASGTGNFYEQYF; DNA: TGCGCCAGCGGGACAGGGAACTTCTACGAGCAGTACTTC
length: 12; V: TRBV27; J: TRBJ1-1; size: few; D: -; CDR3: CASSSGAGEAFF; DNA: TGTGCCAGCTCCTCAGGGGCCGGTGAAGCTTTCTTT
length: 14; V: TRBV18; J: TRBJ2-7; size: -; D: TRBD1; CDR3: CASSPSGTVVEQYF; DNA: TGTGCCAGCTCACCATCCGGGACAGTGGTCGAGCAGTACTTC
length: 16; V: TRBV6-1; J: TRBJ2-7; size: few; D: -; CDR3: CASSCMTHMGSYEQYF; DNA: TGTGCCAGCAGCTGCATGACTCATATGGGCTCCTACGAGCAGTACTTC
length: 13; V: TRBV5-1; J: TRBJ2-7; size: -; D: TRBD1; CDR3: CASHRDRGYEQYF; DNA: TGCGCCAGTCACCGGGACAGGGGCTACGAGCAGTACTTC
length: 14; V: TRBV20-1; J: TRBJ1-1; size: few; D: -; CDR3: CSARSRSMNTEAFF; DNA: TGCAGTGCTAGGTCCCGCAGCATGAACACTGAAGCTTTCTTT
length: 14; V: TRBV3-1; J: TRBJ1-2; size: -; D: TRBD1; CDR3: CASSPWDREVGYTF; DNA: TGTGCCAGCAGCCCCTGGGACAGGGAGGTCGGCTACACCTTC
length: 13; V: TRBV5-6; J: TRBJ2-7; size: -; D: TRBD1; CDR3: CASSVGTGLEQYF; DNA: TGTGCCAGCAGCGTGGGGACAGGGCTCGAGCAGTACTTC
length: 14; V: TRBV18; J: TRBJ1-1; size: -; D: -; CDR3: CASSTRALNTEAFF; DNA: TGTGCCAGCTCCACCAGGGCCCTGAACACTGAAGCTTTCTTT
length: 16; V: TRBV27; J: TRBJ2-7; size: few; D: TRBD1; CDR3: CASSPTEGQGAYEQYF; DNA: TGTGCCAGCAGTCCGACCGAGGGACAGGGGGCCTACGAGCAGTACTTC
length: 14; V: TRBV12-3/TRBV12-4; J: TRBJ2-7; size: -; D: -; CDR3: CASSLGINSYEQYF; DNA: TGTGCCAGCAGCCTGGGGATCAACTCCTACGAGCAGTACTTC
length: 11; V: TRBV29-1; J: TRBJ2-7; size: many; D: -; CDR3: CSVEGGGEQYF; DNA: TGCAGCGTTGAGGGAGGGGGTGAGCAGTACTTC
length: 13; V: TRBV27; J: TRBJ2-2; size: few; D: -; CDR3: CASSQDATGELFF; DNA: TGTGCCAGCAGTCAAGACGCCACCGGGGAGCTGTTTTTT
length: 15; V: TRBV7-9; J: TRBJ2-5; size: few; D: TRBD2; CDR3: CASREGLAGQETQYF; DNA: TGTGCCAGCCGCGAGGGGCTAGCGGGACAAGAGACCCAGTACTTC
length: 12; V: TRBV12-3/TRBV12-4; J: TRBJ1-2; size: few; D: -; CDR3: CASMGGLTGYTF; DNA: TGTGCCAGCATGGGGGGGCTGACGGGCTACACCTTC
length: 16; V: TRBV5-1; J: TRBJ2-6; size: -; D: -; CDR3: CASSLVAGIGANVLTF; DNA: TGCGCCAGCAGCTTGGTTGCGGGGATTGGGGCCAACGTCCTGACTTTC
length: 14; V: TRBV7-6; J: TRBJ2-4; size: few; D: -; CDR3: CASSPRLLETIQYF; DNA: TGTGCCAGCAGCCCACGGCTACTCGAAACCATTCAGTACTTC
length: 16; V: TRBV21-1; J: TRBJ2-1; size: -; D: -; CDR3: CASSERTGGPPNEQFF; DNA: TGTGCCAGCAGCGAGAGGACAGGGGGACCTCCAAATGAGCAGTTCTTC
length: 19; V: TRBV20-1; J: TRBJ2-1; size: -; D: TRBD2; CDR3: CSAAIGTRGPESSYNEQFF; DNA: TGCAGTGCTGCGATCGGGACTAGAGGTCCCGAAAGCTCCTACAATGAGCAGTTCTTC
length: 11; V: TRBV20-1; J: TRBJ2-5; size: few; D: -; CDR3: CSAPDRGPAVF; DNA: TGCAGTGCTCCGGACCGCGGTCCCGCCGTCTTC
length: 15; V: TRBV27; J: TRBJ2-5; size: many; D: TRBD1; CDR3: CASSPSTGLRGTQYF; DNA: TGTGCCAGCAGTCCGTCGACAGGGCTCAGGGGGACCCAGTACTTC
length: 15; V: TRBV12-3/TRBV12-4; J: TRBJ2-1; size: -; D: TRBD2; CDR3: CASTLGLAGDNEQFF; DNA: TGTGCCAGCACCCTGGGACTAGCGGGAGACAATGAGCAGTTCTTC
length: 15; V: TRBV7-9; J: TRBJ2-2; size: few; D: TRBD1; CDR3: CASSQGDRVSGELFF; DNA: TGTGCCAGCAGCCAAGGGGACAGGGTGTCCGGGGAGCTGTTTTTT
length: 14; V: TRBV20-1; J: TRBJ2-7; size: few; D: -; CDR3: CSALGGTDFYEQYF; DNA: TGCAGTGCTTTGGGCGGGACCGATTTCTACGAGCAGTACTTC